The sequence of this TCR beta chain was determined in a study of blood T cell repertoires in COVID-19. On the study more broadly: PBMCs, B-cell-depleted T cells, or T cells were the source of the cDNA or gDNA that made up the material.

In the authors' workflow: Reference gene primer amplification gave estimated nucleated cell counts. Profiled with immunoSEQ multiplex PCR; TCRdb holds only in-frame clones, not every one. That table gives V, J and clone size, and the DNA gave D and trimming. The table shows approximately 250,000 clones, with 84% occurring only once. The CDR3 totals 15 residues. Trimming shortened V by 3 bases and J by 0 bases, and 10 bases separated the two germline ends. CDR1 and CDR2 from the germline V gene are LNHDA and SQIVND (reference sequence). This chain connects TRBV19 to TRBJ2-3; the D gene is possibly TRBD1 (6 bases). Input material: peripheral blood. This clonotype was sampled from a human donor in a cohort sampled during active COVID-19. The CDR3 sequence: CASSMGTHSTDTQYF. For the CDR3, the DNA is TGTGCCAGTAGTATGGGGACACATAGCACAGATACGCAGTATTTT.